This TCR beta chain was profiled in a study of blood T cell repertoires in COVID-19. Study background: Researchers got acute and convalescent COVID-19 samples from the United States, Italy and Spain.

This CDR3 contains 16 residues. The ends lost 0 bases at V and 4 bases at J; junction bases unmatched: 10. In the authors' workflow: Reference gene primers were amplified, and this amplification served to estimate nucleated cell counts. Here immunoSEQ multiplex PCR was the method, and the copy in TCRdb shows in-frame clones only, minus some. V, J and clone size were drawn from that table, and D and trimming were deduced from the DNA. The sample consists of approximately 350,000 clones, around 87% of them appearing once. The study drew participants aged about 18 to 90 years from fewer than 30 US areas. Recovered participants had two consecutive negative NP/OP PCR tests, healthcare professional clearance, or symptom resolution.

The receptor was isolated from a man aged 18 to 30 who had recovered from COVID-19. The chain employs TRBV5-3 and TRBJ2-7, with 7 bases fitting TRBD2. TRBV5-3 is labeled an ORF, and its function is uncertain. Sequenced: PBMCs or T cells enriched from blood (not recorded which). The DNA for the CDR3 is TGTGCCAGAAGCTTGGACAGCGGGACCTCCGTATACGAGCAGTACTTC. Its translation: CARSLDSGTSVYEQYF.